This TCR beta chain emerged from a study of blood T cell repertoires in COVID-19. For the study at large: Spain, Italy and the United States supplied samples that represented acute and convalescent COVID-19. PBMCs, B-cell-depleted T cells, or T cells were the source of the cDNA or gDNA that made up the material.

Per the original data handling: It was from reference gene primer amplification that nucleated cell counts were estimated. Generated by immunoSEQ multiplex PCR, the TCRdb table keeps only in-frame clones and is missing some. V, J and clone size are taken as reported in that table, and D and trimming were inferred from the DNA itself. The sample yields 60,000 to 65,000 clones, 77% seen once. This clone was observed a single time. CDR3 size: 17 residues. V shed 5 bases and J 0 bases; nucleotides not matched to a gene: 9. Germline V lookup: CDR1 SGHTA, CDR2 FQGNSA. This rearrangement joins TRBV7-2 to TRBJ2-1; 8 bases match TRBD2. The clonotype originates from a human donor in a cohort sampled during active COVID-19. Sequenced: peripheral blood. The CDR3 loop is CASSPAGGVSSYNEQFF. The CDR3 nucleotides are TGTGCCAGCAGCCCTGCCGGGGGGGTAAGCTCCTACAATGAGCAGTTCTTC.